This T cell receptor beta chain was identified in a study of T-cell memory formation after mild COVID-19. Study-level information: Largely donor-specific sequence clusters came from two donors.

This CDR3 is 14 amino acids long. The germline V gene has CDR1 MNHEY and CDR2 SVGAGI. V was clipped by 2 bases and J by 9 bases, with 14 bases between them. Each CDR3 protein gets one entry after TCRdb re-called the 5' RACE reads with MiXCR. This sample yields roughly 240,000 distinct CDR3 sequences, of which 16% are seen a single time; 20% to 25% belongs to the top ten. This clonotype was picked up a small number of times. Input material: PBMCs or a T cell subset sorted from them (not recorded which). The chain combines TRBV6-5 with TRBJ2-4; D is perhaps TRBD2 (7 bases). The receptor's source is a man younger than 35 who had mild COVID-19 (a few samples of this study predate the infection). Cell type and time point are not known. The CDR3 DNA reads TGTGCCAGCAGTTACGGGGGGGGCCGGGGCATTCAGTACTTC. Protein product: CASSYGGGRGIQYF.